Below are 27 T cell receptor beta chains sequenced from a single sample in a study of cytomegalovirus exposure and HLA in healthy donors. A multiplex PCR was run with 60 Vbeta primers and 13 Jbeta primers. Using immunoSEQ multiplex PCR, the repertoire was profiled, and TCRdb retains in-frame clones only, with some absent. The top ten hold roughly 2% of the sample, which has around 100,000 clones, approximately 60% seen once. Specimen: PBMCs. The source of these receptors is a woman in her twenties or thirties in good health and CMV-seronegative.

This clone came up a few times. The V gene is TRBV27, the J gene TRBJ1-6; no clear D gene. V gave up 4 bases and J gave up 10 bases, with 14 bases separating them. CDR3 length: 14 amino acids. CDR1 and CDR2 from the germline V gene are MNHEY and SMNVEV (reference sequence). This CDR3 is CASSSGIGNSPLHF. The CDR3, as DNA: TGTGCCAGCAGTTCGGGAATAGGGAACTCACCCCTCCACTTT.

This clone has a handful of counts. CDR3 nucleotide sequence: TGTGCCAGTTTTAGAGACAGGGGAGTGTTCGAGACCCAGTACTTC. It is translated as CASFRDRGVFETQYF. The genes are TRBV19 and TRBJ2-5, with TRBD1 matching over 8 bases. Trimming took 8 bases from V and 5 from J; bases not matched to a gene: 13. This CDR3 region has 15 residues. The germline gives CDR1 LNHDA, CDR2 SQIVND (reference sequence).

The V gene is TRBV6-5, the J gene TRBJ2-1; possible D gene TRBD2, 5 bases. V lost 0 bases and J 8 bases, leaving 17 bases between the germline ends. CDR1 and CDR2 (germline): MNHEY, SVGAGI. This CDR3 spans 16 amino acids. The CDR3 is CASSYSADLVVDEQFF. The CDR3 DNA follows: TGTGCCAGCAGTTACTCAGCGGATCTGGTCGTGGATGAGCAGTTCTTC.

The CDR3: CASSVDPAGVPYEQYF. CDR3 DNA: TGTGCCAGCAGCGTAGATCCAGCGGGTGTCCCCTACGAGCAGTACTTC. This chain links TRBV9 with TRBJ2-7; perhaps TRBD2 as D (6 bases). V was cut by 0 bases and J by 2 bases, with 15 bases left in between. The CDR3 length is 16 residues. Germline values: CDR1 SGDLS, CDR2 YYNGEE.

V and J are TRBV2 and TRBJ1-1, with D possibly TRBD1 on 6 matching bases. CDR3 length: 14 amino acids. Looked up from germline, CDR1 is SNHLY and CDR2 is FYNNEI. The V gene lost 4 bases and the J gene lost 1 base, with 10 bases spanning the gap. CDR3 DNA sequence: TGTGCCAGCAGTGTCCAGGGGTCGAACACTGAAGCTTTCTTT. Translated: CASSVQGSNTEAFF.

This chain uses TRBV7-9 with TRBJ1-2; tentatively, D is TRBD1 (5 bases). The V end was cut by 0 bases, the J end by 2 bases, with 7 bases between. CDR3 length: 14 amino acids. Germline CDR1 and CDR2: SEHNR and FQNEAQ (reference sequence). CDR3 sequence: CASSLAQGNYGYTF. The CDR3 DNA is TGTGCCAGCAGCTTAGCCCAGGGCAACTATGGCTACACCTTC.

In this sample, this clone turned up a few times. This CDR3 reads CASSLNPGATYGYTF. Written as DNA, the CDR3 is TGTGCCAGCAGTTTAAACCCAGGGGCGACCTATGGCTACACCTTC. The rearrangement uses TRBV27 and TRBJ1-2; maybe TRBD1 (6 bases). Per the germline V gene, CDR1 is MNHEY and CDR2 is SMNVEV (reference sequence). The germline V and J ends were trimmed by 2 bases and 4 bases, with 14 bases remaining between them. The CDR3 loop spans 15 amino acids.

V and J are TRBV6-5 and TRBJ2-7; 7 bases align to TRBD2. After removal of 0 bases from V and 2 bases from J, the junction contained 7 bases not matched to a gene. This CDR3 spans 16 amino acids. Germline CDR1 MNHEY, CDR2 SVGAGI. CDR3 loop: CASSYSGGVRTYEQYF. The CDR3 DNA follows: TGTGCCAGCAGTTACTCGGGAGGGGTCCGCACCTACGAGCAGTACTTC.

J is TRBJ2-3 and V is TRBV13; 11 bases map to TRBD2. The CDR3 loop spans 17 amino acids. V lost 5 bases and J lost 3; bases outside the gene matches: 10. CDR1 PRHDT and CDR2 FYEKMQ come from the germline V gene (reference sequence). The DNA for the CDR3 is TGTGCCAGCAGCACGGGACTAGCGGTTCTAGGAACAGATACGCAGTATTTT. Protein: CASSTGLAVLGTDTQYF.

There are a few counts of this clone. The chain uses TRBV10-3 and TRBJ2-5; 9 bases fit TRBD1. The CDR3 covers 15 residues. Germline-derived CDR1 and CDR2 are ENHRY and SYGVKD. V dropped 7 bases and J dropped 3; count of bases not matched to a gene: 9. CDR3 DNA: TGTGCCATCAAGCCGGGACAGGGCCTAAAAGAGACCCAGTACTTC. Translated, it gives CAIKPGQGLKETQYF.

The chain has TRBV10-2 and TRBJ2-1; D is ambiguous. The CDR3 is made up of 12 amino acids. V lost 6 bases and J 8 bases, leaving 11 bases between the germline ends. CDR1 WSHSY and CDR2 SAAADI come from the germline V gene. This CDR3 is CASRETVYEQFF. CDR3 in DNA: TGCGCCAGCAGGGAGACGGTCTATGAGCAGTTCTTC.

The chain has TRBV6-5 and TRBJ2-1, with 8 nucleotides matching TRBD2. The CDR3 extends over 16 amino acids. CDR1 MNHEY and CDR2 SVGAGI come from the germline V gene. The V and J ends lost 0 bases and 3 bases, in that order; junction bases with no gene match: 4. The CDR3 region is CASSYSPSGGYNEQFF. CDR3 bases: TGTGCCAGCAGTTACTCGCCCAGCGGGGGCTACAATGAGCAGTTCTTC.

This clone was seen a few times. The chain combines TRBV28 with TRBJ1-5; no clear D gene. Trimming removed 8 bases at V and 2 bases at J, with 4 bases between. The CDR3 consists of 11 residues. Germline-derived CDR1 and CDR2 are MDHEN and SYDVKM. The chain's CDR3 is CASRGNQPQHF. CDR3 nucleotides: TGTGCCAGCCGTGGCAATCAGCCCCAGCATTTT.

This chain links TRBV6-1 with TRBJ2-3; 16 positions agree with TRBD2. The germline V gene encodes CDR1 MNHNS and CDR2 SASEGT. V shed 2 bases, J shed 3 bases, and the junction held 8 bases outside the gene matches. The CDR3 sequence is 19 residues long. Here the CDR3 DNA reads TGTGCCAGCAGTGAACCTAGGGGACTAGCGGGAGGGCTAACAGATACGCAGTATTTT. Residues: CASSEPRGLAGGLTDTQYF.

The chain recombines TRBV19 with TRBJ2-1; 10 bases are a match to TRBD2. The CDR3 contains 15 residues. Germline trimming cut 7 bases from V and 8 bases from J; bases unmatched to any gene: 11. Germline lookup yields CDR1 LNHDA and CDR2 SQIVND (reference sequence). CDR3 sequence: CASNEASGRGDEQFF. The CDR3 DNA follows: TGTGCCAGTAATGAGGCTAGCGGGAGAGGGGATGAGCAGTTCTTC.

Points on this clone: The junction differs from germline at one of its ends, possibly a read error. This chain connects TRBV5-5 to TRBJ2-7, with TRBD1 matching 9 bases. The length of the CDR3 is 13 residues. Germline lookup yields CDR1 SGHKS and CDR2 YYEKEE (reference sequence). The CDR3: CASSQRTGEADRF. The CDR3 nucleotides read TGTGCCAGCAGCCAGAGGACAGGGGAGGCTGATCGCTTC.

Comments on this clone: Other nucleotide sequences from this sample produce the same CDR3. The chain links TRBV5-6 to TRBJ1-1; TRBD1 aligns across 9 bases. The CDR3 runs 14 residues. V shed 1 base, J shed 6 bases, and the junction held 4 bases outside the gene matches. Germline CDR1 reads SGHDT; CDR2 reads YYEEEE. The DNA for the CDR3 is TGTGCCAGCAGCTTGCGGGACAGGGTCCCTGAAGCTTTCTTT. Translation gives CASSLRDRVPEAFF. The full variable domain, in which reference TRBV5-6 and TRBJ1-1 provide the parts outside the CDR3, is DAGVTQSPTHLIKTRGQQVTLRCSPKSGHDTVSWYQQALGQGPQFIFQYYEEEERQRGNFPDRFSGHQFPNYSSELNVNALLLGDSALYLCASSLRDRVPEAFFGQGTRLTVV.

CDR3 region: CASIRGDTQYF. CDR3 in DNA: TGTGCCAGTATCAGGGGAGATACGCAGTATTTT. The genes are TRBV19 and TRBJ2-3; a possible D gene is TRBD1 (6 bases). V was shortened by 7 bases and J by 5 bases, with 7 bases between the two germline ends. Germline V gene lookup returns CDR1 LNHDA and CDR2 SQIVND (reference sequence). The CDR3 consists of 11 residues.

The genes are TRBV11-2 and TRBJ2-7; 9 positions agree with TRBD1. J was trimmed by 4 bases and V by 5 bases; bases with no gene match: 6. CDR3 length: 14 residues. Germline V lookup: CDR1 SGHAT, CDR2 FQNNGV. CDR3 residues: CASSQQGAGYEQYF. As DNA, the CDR3 is TGTGCCAGCAGCCAACAGGGGGCGGGTTACGAGCAGTACTTC.

The table lists this clone with a count of one. The V call is TRBV5-1, the J call TRBJ1-4; D is uncertain. Looked up from germline, CDR1 is SGHRS and CDR2 is YFSETQ. V was clipped by 5 bases and J by 4 bases, with 18 bases between them. This CDR3 spans 16 amino acids. The CDR3 DNA reads TGCGCCAGCAGTTACCGCCCCGGGGTGTTTAATGAAAAACTGTTTTTT. Translation: CASSYRPGVFNEKLFF.

This rearrangement joins TRBV9 to TRBJ2-7; TRBD2 aligns across 12 bases. CDR3 length equals 15 residues. Germline V lookup: CDR1 SGDLS, CDR2 YYNGEE. V shed 4 bases and J 3 bases; nucleotides not matched to a gene: 5. CDR3 nucleotide sequence: TGTGCCAGCAGCCCACGGACTAGCGGGAACTACGAGCAGTACTTC. It is translated as CASSPRTSGNYEQYF.

This clone was recorded only once. The rearrangement joins TRBV11-1 to TRBJ1-1; tentatively, D is TRBD1 (5 bases). Trimming took off 1 base at V and 0 bases at J, with 15 bases between the two ends. The CDR3 is 17 amino acids. CDR1 is SGHAT, CDR2 FQDESV, per germline (reference sequence). The CDR3 reads CASSLGRDREMNTEAFF. The CDR3 bases are TGTGCCAGCAGCTTAGGGCGGGACCGAGAAATGAACACTGAAGCTTTCTTT.

This clone was observed once. The genes are TRBV28 and TRBJ2-1, with 7 bases fitting TRBD2. J gave up 8 bases and V 5 bases, and 12 bases lay outside the gene matches. The germline V gene has CDR1 MDHEN and CDR2 SYDVKM. The CDR3 consists of 15 residues. The CDR3 DNA reads TGTGCCAGCAGTCCCCGGTATGCGGGAGCTTATGAGCAGTTCTTC. It specifies CASSPRYAGAYEQFF.

About this clone itself: The junction departs from the called germline gene at one end, perhaps through a read error. This chain connects TRBV4-3 to TRBJ2-7; a possible D gene is TRBD2 (5 bases). Germline CDR1 reads LGHNA; CDR2 reads YSLEER. This CDR3 is built from 14 residues. The CDR3 sequence is CASSQDGSIYEQYF. In nucleotides, the CDR3 is TGCGCCAGCAGTCAAGATGGGAGTATCTACGAGCAGTACTTC.

This clone occurred once. The CDR3 sequence: CASSPQGTTGELFF. The DNA for the CDR3 is TGTGCCAGCTCACCCCAAGGGACAACCGGGGAGCTGTTTTTT. The V call is TRBV18, the J call TRBJ2-2; maybe TRBD1 (6 bases). V was shortened by 3 bases and J by 5 bases, with 10 bases between the two germline ends. There are 14 residues in the CDR3. Germline V gene sequence: CDR1 KGHSH, CDR2 LQKENI.

This clone was detected a few times. The chain joins TRBV7-6 to TRBJ2-1, with 10 nucleotides matching TRBD2. V lost 7 bases to trimming and J lost 5 bases; unmatched junction nucleotides: 11. Germline V gene sequence: CDR1 SGHVS, CDR2 FNYEAQ. The CDR3 consists of 16 residues. The CDR3 nucleotides read TGTGCCAGCATCCCTCTCCCAGCGGGAGGGCACAATGAGCAGTTCTTC. Protein sequence: CASIPLPAGGHNEQFF.

The chain is built from TRBV6-1 and TRBJ2-5; the match to TRBD1 covers 9 bases. V dropped 6 bases and J dropped 2; count of bases not matched to a gene: 7. CDR1 and CDR2 from the germline V gene are MNHNS and SASEGT. The CDR3 length is 15 residues. Here the CDR3 reads CASRRLGTGQETQYF. In nucleotides, the CDR3 is TGTGCCAGCAGAAGATTAGGGACAGGGCAAGAGACCCAGTACTTC.